The 5 T cell receptor beta chains listed next were all sequenced from one sample in a study of cytomegalovirus exposure and HLA in healthy donors. Researchers ran the PCR with 60 Vbeta and 13 Jbeta primers. Data came from immunoSEQ multiplex PCR; TCRdb stores just in-frame clones and leaves some out. The table lists about 86,000 clones, about four fifths of them singletons. Sequenced: PBMCs. The origin of the receptors is a woman aged 40 to 55 in good health and CMV-seropositive.

The chain recombines TRBV5-5 with TRBJ2-7, with D possibly being TRBD2 (5 bases). Trimming removed 4 bases at V and 9 bases at J, with 20 bases between. This CDR3 is built from 14 residues. The germline V gene has CDR1 SGHKS and CDR2 YYEKEE (reference sequence). CDR3 sequence reads: CASSQRPETDGQYF. The DNA of the CDR3 is TGTGCCAGCAGCCAGCGGCCTGAAACCGACGGGCAGTACTTC. The variable domain in full, completed from reference TRBV5-5 and TRBJ2-7, reads DAGVTQSPTHLIKTRGQQVTLRCSPISGHKSVSWYQQVLGQGPQFIFQYYEKEERGRGNFPDRFSARQFPNYSSELNVNALLLGDSALYLCASSQRPETDGQYFGPGTRLTVT.

The CDR3 spells CASSNPGLAGGPAQYF. CDR3 coding DNA: TGTGCCAGTAGTAACCCGGGACTAGCGGGAGGGCCGGCGCAGTATTTT. The chain is built from TRBV19 and TRBJ2-3; 16 nucleotides agree with TRBD2. The CDR3 spans 16 residues. J was trimmed by 10 bases and V by 4 bases; bases with no gene match: 8. Per the germline V gene, CDR1 is LNHDA and CDR2 is SQIVND (reference sequence).

This chain connects TRBV19 to TRBJ1-5; the D gene is possibly TRBD1 (5 bases). The CDR3 runs 13 residues. Between the trimmed V and J ends, which lost 5 bases and 3 bases, there was a span of 8 bases. Germline CDR1 and CDR2: LNHDA and SQIVND (reference sequence). CDR3 nucleotide sequence: TGTGCCAGTAGTCGGGGGTACAATCAGCCCCAGCATTTT. Its protein is CASSRGYNQPQHF.

The J gene is TRBJ1-4, the V gene TRBV29-1; a possible D gene is TRBD1 (5 bases). The CDR3 covers 14 residues. CDR1 is SQVTM, CDR2 ANQGSEA, per germline. V dropped 0 bases and J dropped 8 bases, with 13 bases sitting between them. The CDR3 DNA reads TGCAGCGTTGAAGATTACAGGTGGGGAGAAAAACTGTTTTTT. Protein sequence: CSVEDYRWGEKLFF.

The chain links TRBV4-1 to TRBJ2-3, with 8 nucleotides matching TRBD1. The CDR3 is 14 amino acids. The junction had 3 bases not matched to a gene; V was cut back by 3 bases and J by 4 bases. Germline assignment: CDR1 MGHRA and CDR2 YSYEKL. The CDR3 is CASSQQDRADTQYF. In DNA, the CDR3 is TGCGCCAGCAGCCAGCAGGACAGGGCAGATACGCAGTATTTT.